One sample yielded the 11 T cell receptor beta chains listed below, sequenced in a study of identical twins. Each CDR3 protein is one row after TCRdb ran MiXCR on the 5' RACE reads. The table shows around 100,000 distinct CDR3 sequences, with under 7% occurring only once. Specimen: memory T cells sorted from blood. Receptors were obtained from a woman aged 45 to 65 in good health.

This clonotype came up many times. The J gene is TRBJ2-3, the V gene TRBV5-1; 8 nucleotides align to TRBD2. Germline V gene sequence: CDR1 SGHRS, CDR2 YFSETQ. The CDR3 contains 16 residues. The trim removed 0 bases at V and 0 bases at J, leaving 3 bases unmatched. The CDR3 DNA follows: TGCGCCAGCAGCTTGGAGCCTAGCGGGAGCACAGATACGCAGTATTTT. Translation gives CASSLEPSGSTDTQYF.

V gene TRBV3-1 combines with J gene TRBJ2-1; maybe TRBD1 (6 bases). Per germline, CDR1 LGHDT and CDR2 YNNKEL (reference sequence). The CDR3 is made up of 15 amino acids. V lost 0 bases and J 8 bases, leaving 14 bases between the germline ends. CDR3 bases: TGTGCCAGCAGCCAAGATCTATCCAGGGGCGATGAGCAGTTCTTC. This codes for CASSQDLSRGDEQFF.

This clonotype was seen repeatedly, ten times or more. The chain has TRBV18 and TRBJ1-1, with D perhaps TRBD1 (6 bases). The CDR3 has 15 amino acids. V was cut by 6 bases and J by 3 bases, with 17 bases left in between. Germline V gene sequence: CDR1 KGHSH, CDR2 LQKENI. Here the CDR3 DNA reads TGTGCCAGCTCCGCCCCGTACAGGGAGGACACTGAAGCTTTCTTT. It yields the protein CASSAPYREDTEAFF.

This clonotype has more than one count but fewer than ten. The rearrangement links TRBV24-1 to TRBJ2-3; 10 positions agree with TRBD2. The CDR3 is made up of 15 amino acids. Trimming at V came to 7 bases and at J to 2 bases, leaving 5 bases not matched to a gene. Germline V CDR1 and CDR2: KGHDR, SFDVKD. The CDR3 nucleotides are TGTGCCACCAGCGAAAGCGGGAGGGACACAGATACGCAGTATTTT. Translating gives CATSESGRDTDTQYF.

This clonotype was found many times. The chain employs TRBV5-1 and TRBJ2-7; 10 bases map to TRBD1. V shed 4 bases, J shed 5 bases, and the junction held 12 bases outside the gene matches. The CDR3 extends over 16 amino acids. From germline, CDR1 is SGHRS and CDR2 YFSETQ. The CDR3 protein is CASSPLGTGVIHEQYF. CDR3 in DNA: TGCGCCAGCAGCCCGCTCGGGACAGGGGTTATCCACGAGCAGTACTTC.

For this clonotype: One junction end does not reproduce the germline sequence, and a read error may be involved. This chain links TRBV3-1 with TRBJ2-5, with 8 bases aligning to TRBD2. The germline V gene has CDR1 LGHDT and CDR2 YNNKEL (reference sequence). The CDR3 is made up of 11 amino acids. The CDR3 here is CASSTSGPPNF. The CDR3 nucleotides read TGTGCCAGCAGCACTAGCGGTCCCCCCAACTTC.

This clonotype was detected a few times. The V and J genes are TRBV14 and TRBJ2-7, with D tentatively TRBD1 (5 bases). V was trimmed by 4 bases and J by 4 bases, leaving 11 bases between them. Germline CDR1 SGHDN, CDR2 FVKESK. This CDR3 contains 13 residues. The DNA of the CDR3 is TGTGCCAGCAGCCGGGCTCAGGGATACGAGCAGTACTTC. This encodes CASSRAQGYEQYF.

This clonotype has only a few counts. This chain uses TRBV6-1 with TRBJ1-5, with 11 bases lining up with TRBD1. Germline-derived CDR1 and CDR2 are MNHNS and SASEGT. V trimming: 4 bases; J trimming: 8 bases; junction bases outside the gene matches: 4. The CDR3 is 14 residues long. CDR3 coding DNA: TGTGCCAGCAGTGGGACAGGGGGCTTGGAGCCCCAGCATTTT. Protein sequence: CASSGTGGLEPQHF.

This clonotype has a count of ten or more. The chain couples TRBV9 to TRBJ2-1; 15 nucleotides match TRBD2. The CDR3 runs 15 residues. Trimming cost V 3 bases and J 8 bases; bases outside gene matches: 3. The germline gives CDR1 SGDLS, CDR2 YYNGEE. The DNA of the CDR3 is TGTGCCAGCAGCGAAGGGACTAGCGGGAGGTATGAGCAGTTCTTC. It translates to CASSEGTSGRYEQFF.

This clonotype was seen ten or more times. This chain joins TRBV12-3 or TRBV12-4 and TRBJ1-2; possibly TRBD1 for D (6 bases). With 6 bases removed from V and 6 bases from J, the gap between germline ends came to 14 bases. This CDR3 region has 13 residues. For the CDR3, the DNA is TGTGCCAGCAGGCCAGGGGTGCGGAATGGCTACACCTTC. Encoded protein: CASRPGVRNGYTF.

In its sample, this clonotype was seen many times. The chain has TRBV11-2 and TRBJ2-7, with D unclear. Trimming cost V 5 bases and J 0 bases, with 11 bases left between them. Germline V gene lookup returns CDR1 SGHAT and CDR2 FQNNGV. This CDR3 spans 14 amino acids. The CDR3 DNA sequence: TGTGCCAGCAGCCAATCATGGCCCTCCTACGAGCAGTACTTC. This translates into CASSQSWPSYEQYF.